These 3 T cell receptor beta chains were sequenced from one sample in a study of T cell responses to AZD1222 COVID-19 vaccine. The data were produced by immunoSEQ multiplex PCR, yet TCRdb's version contains in-frame clones alone and is incomplete. The profile covers approximately 79,000 clones, with 80% to 90% appearing a single time and approximately 7.9% taken by the ten largest. Specimen: peripheral blood, collected on day 0 of AZD1222 vaccination. These receptors were collected from an adult in good health.

The chain has TRBV10-3 and TRBJ1-2; D remains ambiguous. CDR3 size: 15 residues. V was pared by 3 bases and J by 3 bases, with 14 bases between. Per the germline V gene, CDR1 is ENHRY and CDR2 is SYGVKD. The CDR3 DNA reads as TGTGCCATCAGTGACTCCCGAGGGCTCGACTATGGCTACACCTTC. This gives the protein CAISDSRGLDYGYTF.

V usage is TRBV4-2 and J usage is TRBJ2-2, with 7 bases fitting TRBD2. Trimming took 3 bases from V and 1 from J; bases not matched to a gene: 8. CDR3 length equals 17 residues. Germline V gives CDR1 LGHNA, CDR2 YNFKEQ. CDR3 residues: CASSQRSSGGNTGELFF. The CDR3 nucleotides read TGTGCCAGCAGCCAGCGGTCTAGCGGAGGGAACACCGGGGAGCTGTTTTTT.

This chain joins TRBV3-1 (or the pseudogene TRBV3-2) and TRBJ2-5; D uncertain. The CDR3 runs 13 residues. V lost 11 bases and J lost 1, with 14 bases in between. From germline, CDR1 is LGHDT and CDR2 YNNKEL (reference sequence). The CDR3 reads CAVELPSQETQYF. The CDR3 DNA reads as TGTGCCGTCGAGCTGCCCTCCCAAGAGACCCAGTACTTC.